Reported below is one T cell receptor (beta chain). These data come from a study of blood T cell repertoires in COVID-19. Profiling relied on immunoSEQ multiplex PCR, and the TCRdb table lists in-frame clones only, not all of them. The sample includes about 12,000 clones, about four fifths of them seen just once. Trimming stripped 4 bases from V and 6 bases from J, with 14 bases between. The CDR3 totals 13 residues. The V gene's germline CDR1 is SGHNT and CDR2 YYREEE (reference sequence). This receptor was taken from a man older than 75 with acute or convalescent COVID-19. The sequenced sample consisted of peripheral blood. The genes are TRBV5-4 and TRBJ2-7, with a possible D match to TRBD2 (5 bases). CDR3 nucleotides: TGTGCCAGCAGCATAGCAGCGGAATCCGAGCAGTACTTC. Encoded protein: CASSIAAESEQYF.